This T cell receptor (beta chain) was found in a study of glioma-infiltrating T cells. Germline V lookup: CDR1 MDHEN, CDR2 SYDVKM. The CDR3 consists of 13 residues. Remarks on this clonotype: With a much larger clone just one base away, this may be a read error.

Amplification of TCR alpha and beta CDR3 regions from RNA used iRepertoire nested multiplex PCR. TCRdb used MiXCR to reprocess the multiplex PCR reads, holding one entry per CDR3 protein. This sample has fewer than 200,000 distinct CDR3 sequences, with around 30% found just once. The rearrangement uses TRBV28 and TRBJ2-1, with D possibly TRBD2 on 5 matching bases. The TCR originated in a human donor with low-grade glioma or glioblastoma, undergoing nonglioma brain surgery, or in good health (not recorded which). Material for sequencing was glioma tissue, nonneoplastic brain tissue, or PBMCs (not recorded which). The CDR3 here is CASSLVANNKQFF. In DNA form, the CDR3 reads TGTGCCAGCAGTTTGGTAGCGAACAATAAGCAGTTCTTC.